This T cell receptor (beta chain) appears in the sequencing data of a study of blood T cell repertoires in COVID-19. The V gene's germline CDR1 is SNHLY and CDR2 FYNNEI. CDR3 length: 12 amino acids. Germline trimming cut 7 bases from V and 7 bases from J; bases unmatched to any gene: 3. The method was immunoSEQ multiplex PCR; TCRdb's version includes in-frame clones alone and lacks a portion of them. This sample has about 64,000 clones, with around 84% found just once. This TCR was recovered from a woman aged 55-75 years with acute or convalescent COVID-19. Sequencing was done on a sample of peripheral blood. The gene calls are TRBV2 and TRBJ2-4; the match to TRBD1 covers 8 bases. This chain's CDR3 is CASKGQGNIQYF. For the CDR3, the DNA is TGTGCCAGCAAAGGACAGGGTAACATTCAGTACTTC.